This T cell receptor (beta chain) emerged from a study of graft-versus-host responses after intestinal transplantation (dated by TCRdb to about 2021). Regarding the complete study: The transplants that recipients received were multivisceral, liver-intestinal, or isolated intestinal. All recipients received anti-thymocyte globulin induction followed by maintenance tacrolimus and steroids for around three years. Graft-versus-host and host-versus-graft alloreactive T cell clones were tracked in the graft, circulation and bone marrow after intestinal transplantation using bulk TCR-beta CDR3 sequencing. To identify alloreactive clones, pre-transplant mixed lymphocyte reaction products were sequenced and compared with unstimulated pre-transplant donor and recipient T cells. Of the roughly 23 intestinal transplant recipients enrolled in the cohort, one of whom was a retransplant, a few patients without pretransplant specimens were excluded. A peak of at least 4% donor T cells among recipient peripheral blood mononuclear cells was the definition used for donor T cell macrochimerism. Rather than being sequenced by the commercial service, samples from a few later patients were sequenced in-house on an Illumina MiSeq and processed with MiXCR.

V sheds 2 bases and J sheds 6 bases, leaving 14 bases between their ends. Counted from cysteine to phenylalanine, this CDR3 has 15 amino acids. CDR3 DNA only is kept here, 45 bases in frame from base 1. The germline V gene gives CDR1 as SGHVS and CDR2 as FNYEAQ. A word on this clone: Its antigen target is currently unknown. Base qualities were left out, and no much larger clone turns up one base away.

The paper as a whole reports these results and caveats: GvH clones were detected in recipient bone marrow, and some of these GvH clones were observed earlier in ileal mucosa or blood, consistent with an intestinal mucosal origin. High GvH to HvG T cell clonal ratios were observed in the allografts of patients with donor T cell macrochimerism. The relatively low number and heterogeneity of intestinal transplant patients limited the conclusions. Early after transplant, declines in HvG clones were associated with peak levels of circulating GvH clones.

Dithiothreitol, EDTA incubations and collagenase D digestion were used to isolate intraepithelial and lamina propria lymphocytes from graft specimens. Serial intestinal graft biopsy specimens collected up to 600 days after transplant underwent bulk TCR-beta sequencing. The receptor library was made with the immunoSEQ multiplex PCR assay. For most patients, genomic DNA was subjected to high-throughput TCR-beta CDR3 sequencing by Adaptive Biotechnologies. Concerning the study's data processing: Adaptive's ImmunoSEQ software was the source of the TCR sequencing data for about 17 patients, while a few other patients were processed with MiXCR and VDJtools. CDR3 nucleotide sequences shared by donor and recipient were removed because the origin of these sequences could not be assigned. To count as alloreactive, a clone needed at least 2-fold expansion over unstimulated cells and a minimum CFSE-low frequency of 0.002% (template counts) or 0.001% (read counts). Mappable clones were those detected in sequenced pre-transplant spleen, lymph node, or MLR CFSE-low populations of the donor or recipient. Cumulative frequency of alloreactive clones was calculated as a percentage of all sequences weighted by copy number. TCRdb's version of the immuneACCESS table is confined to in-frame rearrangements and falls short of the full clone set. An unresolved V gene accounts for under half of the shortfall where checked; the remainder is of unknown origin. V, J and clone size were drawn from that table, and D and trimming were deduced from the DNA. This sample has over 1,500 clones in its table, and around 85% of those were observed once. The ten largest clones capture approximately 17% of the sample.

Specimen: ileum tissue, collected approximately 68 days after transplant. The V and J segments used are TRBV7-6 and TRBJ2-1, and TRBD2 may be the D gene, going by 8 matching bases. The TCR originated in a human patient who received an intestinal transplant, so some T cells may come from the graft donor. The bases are TGTGCCAGCAGCTTAACGGGAGGGGGCCGCAATGAGCAGTTCTTC. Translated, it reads CASSLTGGGRNEQFF.